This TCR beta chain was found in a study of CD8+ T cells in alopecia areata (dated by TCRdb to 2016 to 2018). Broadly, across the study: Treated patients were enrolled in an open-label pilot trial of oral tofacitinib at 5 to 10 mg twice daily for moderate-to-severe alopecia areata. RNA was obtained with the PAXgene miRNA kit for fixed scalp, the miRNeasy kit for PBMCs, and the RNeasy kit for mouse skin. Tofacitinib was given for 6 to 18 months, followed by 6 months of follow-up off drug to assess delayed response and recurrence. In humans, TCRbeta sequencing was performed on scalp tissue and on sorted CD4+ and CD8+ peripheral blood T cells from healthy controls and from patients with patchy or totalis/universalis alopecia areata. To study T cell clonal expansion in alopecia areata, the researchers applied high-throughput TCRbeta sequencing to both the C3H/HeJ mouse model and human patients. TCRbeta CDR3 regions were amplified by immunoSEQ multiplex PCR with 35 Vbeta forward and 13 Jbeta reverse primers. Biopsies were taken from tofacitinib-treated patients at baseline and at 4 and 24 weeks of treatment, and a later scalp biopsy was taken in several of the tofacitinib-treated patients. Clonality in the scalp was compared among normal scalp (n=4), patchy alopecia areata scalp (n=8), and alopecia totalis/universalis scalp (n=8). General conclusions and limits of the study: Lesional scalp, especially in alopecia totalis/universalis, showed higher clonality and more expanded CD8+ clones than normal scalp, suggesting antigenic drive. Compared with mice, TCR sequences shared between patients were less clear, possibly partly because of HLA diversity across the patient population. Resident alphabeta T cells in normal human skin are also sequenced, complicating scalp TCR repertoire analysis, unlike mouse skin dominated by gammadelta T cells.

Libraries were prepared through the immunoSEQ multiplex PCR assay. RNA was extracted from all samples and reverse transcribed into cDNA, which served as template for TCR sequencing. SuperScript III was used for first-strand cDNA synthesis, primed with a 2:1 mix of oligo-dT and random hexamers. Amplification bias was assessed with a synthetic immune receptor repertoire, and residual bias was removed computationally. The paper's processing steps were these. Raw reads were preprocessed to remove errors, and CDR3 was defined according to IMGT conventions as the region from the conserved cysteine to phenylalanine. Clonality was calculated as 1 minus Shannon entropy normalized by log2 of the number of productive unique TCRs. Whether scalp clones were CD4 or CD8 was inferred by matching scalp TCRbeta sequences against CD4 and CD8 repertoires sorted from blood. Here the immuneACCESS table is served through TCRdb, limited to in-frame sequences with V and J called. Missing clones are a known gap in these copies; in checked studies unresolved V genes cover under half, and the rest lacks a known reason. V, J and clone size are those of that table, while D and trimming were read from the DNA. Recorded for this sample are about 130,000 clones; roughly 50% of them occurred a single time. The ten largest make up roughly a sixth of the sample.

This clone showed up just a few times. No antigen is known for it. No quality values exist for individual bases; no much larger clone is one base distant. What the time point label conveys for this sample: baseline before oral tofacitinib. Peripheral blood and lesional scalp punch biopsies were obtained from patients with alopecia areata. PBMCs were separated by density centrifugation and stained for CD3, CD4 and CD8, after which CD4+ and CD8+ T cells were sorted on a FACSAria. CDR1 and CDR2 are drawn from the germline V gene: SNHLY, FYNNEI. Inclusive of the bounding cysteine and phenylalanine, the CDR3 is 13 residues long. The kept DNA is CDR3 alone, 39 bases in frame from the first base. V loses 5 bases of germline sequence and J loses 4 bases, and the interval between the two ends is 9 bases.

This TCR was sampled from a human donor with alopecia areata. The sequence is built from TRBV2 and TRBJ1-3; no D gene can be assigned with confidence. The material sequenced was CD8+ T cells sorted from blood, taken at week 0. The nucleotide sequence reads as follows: TGTGCCAGCAGTCAAGAAGGGGGAAACACCATATATTTT. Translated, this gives CASSQEGGNTIYF.